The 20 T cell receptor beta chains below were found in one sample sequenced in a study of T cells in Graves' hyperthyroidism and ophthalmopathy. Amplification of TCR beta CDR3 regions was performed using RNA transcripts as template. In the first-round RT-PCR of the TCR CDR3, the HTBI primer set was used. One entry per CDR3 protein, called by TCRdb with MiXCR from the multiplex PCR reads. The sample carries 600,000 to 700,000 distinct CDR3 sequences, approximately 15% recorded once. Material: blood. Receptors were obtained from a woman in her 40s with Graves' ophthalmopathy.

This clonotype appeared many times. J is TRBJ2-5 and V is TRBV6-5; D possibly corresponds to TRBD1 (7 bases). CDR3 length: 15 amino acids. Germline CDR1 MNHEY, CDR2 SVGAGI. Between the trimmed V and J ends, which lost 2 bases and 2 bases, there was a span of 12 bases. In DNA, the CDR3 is TGTGCCAGCAGTTACCGCGGGACAGCGCAAGAGACCCAGTACTTC. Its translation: CASSYRGTAQETQYF.

CDR3 loop: CATRTSATGSNTEAFF. The CDR3 nucleotides read TGTGCCACCCGTACAAGTGCGACAGGGTCGAACACTGAAGCTTTCTTT. The gene calls are TRBV24-1 and TRBJ1-1; the match to TRBD1 covers 7 bases. The germline V gene encodes CDR1 KGHDR and CDR2 SFDVKD. V was clipped by 9 bases and J by 1 base; unmatched bases: 13. The CDR3 contains 16 residues.

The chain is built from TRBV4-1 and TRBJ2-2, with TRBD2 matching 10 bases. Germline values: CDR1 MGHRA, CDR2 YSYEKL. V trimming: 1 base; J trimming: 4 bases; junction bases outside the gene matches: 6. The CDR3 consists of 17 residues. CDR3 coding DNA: TGCGCCAGCAGCCAAGGGCGAGCGGGAGGGCTCACCGGGGAGCTGTTTTTT. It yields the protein CASSQGRAGGLTGELFF.

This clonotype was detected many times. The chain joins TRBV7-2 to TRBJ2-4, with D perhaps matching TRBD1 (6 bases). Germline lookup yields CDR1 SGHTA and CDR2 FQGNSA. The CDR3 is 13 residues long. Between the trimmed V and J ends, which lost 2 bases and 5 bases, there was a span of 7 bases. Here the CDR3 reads CASSLNRENIQYF. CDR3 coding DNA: TGTGCCAGCAGCTTAAACAGGGAAAACATTCAGTACTTC.

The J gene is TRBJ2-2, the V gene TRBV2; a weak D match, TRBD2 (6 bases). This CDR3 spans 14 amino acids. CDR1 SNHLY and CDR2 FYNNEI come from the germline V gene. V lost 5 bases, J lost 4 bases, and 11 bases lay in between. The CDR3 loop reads CASSPSDPTGELFF. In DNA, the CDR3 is TGTGCCAGCAGTCCTAGCGATCCCACCGGGGAGCTGTTTTTT. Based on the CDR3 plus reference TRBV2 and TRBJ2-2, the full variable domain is EPEVTQTPSHQVTQMGQEVILRCVPISNHLYFYWYRQILGQKVEFLVSFYNNEISEKSEIFDDQFSVERPDGSNFTLKIRSTKLEDSAMYFCASSPSDPTGELFFGEGSRLTVL.

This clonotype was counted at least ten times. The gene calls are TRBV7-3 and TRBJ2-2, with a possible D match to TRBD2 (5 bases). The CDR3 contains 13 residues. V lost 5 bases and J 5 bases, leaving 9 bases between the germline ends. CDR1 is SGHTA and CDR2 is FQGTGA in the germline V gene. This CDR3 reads CASSPGLTGELFF. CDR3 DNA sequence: TGTGCCAGCAGCCCAGGACTGACCGGGGAGCTGTTTTTT. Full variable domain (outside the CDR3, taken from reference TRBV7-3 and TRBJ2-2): GAGVSQTPSNKVTEKGKYVELRCDPISGHTALYWYRQSLGQGPEFLIYFQGTGAADDSGLPNDRFFAVRPEGSVSTLKIQRTERGDSAVYLCASSPGLTGELFFGEGSRLTVL.

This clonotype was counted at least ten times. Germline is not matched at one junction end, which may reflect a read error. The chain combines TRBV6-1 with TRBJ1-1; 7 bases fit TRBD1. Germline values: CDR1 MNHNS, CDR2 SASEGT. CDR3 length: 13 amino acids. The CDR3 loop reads CASSAIATGECGF. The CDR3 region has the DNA TGTGCCAGCAGTGCAATAGCAACAGGGGAGTGTGGGTTT.

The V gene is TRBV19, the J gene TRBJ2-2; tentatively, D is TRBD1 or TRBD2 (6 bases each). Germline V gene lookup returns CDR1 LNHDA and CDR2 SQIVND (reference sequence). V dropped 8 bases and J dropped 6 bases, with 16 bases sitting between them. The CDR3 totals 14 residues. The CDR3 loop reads CASLRGGQAGELFF. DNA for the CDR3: TGTGCCAGTCTCCGAGGGGGGCAGGCCGGGGAGCTGTTTTTT.

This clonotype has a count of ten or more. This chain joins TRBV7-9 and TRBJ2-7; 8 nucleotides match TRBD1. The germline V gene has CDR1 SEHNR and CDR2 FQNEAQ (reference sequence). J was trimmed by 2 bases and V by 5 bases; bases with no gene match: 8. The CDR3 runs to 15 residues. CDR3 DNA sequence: TGTGCCAGCAGCCCTACTGTGGACAGGGCCTACGAGCAGTACTTC. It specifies CASSPTVDRAYEQYF. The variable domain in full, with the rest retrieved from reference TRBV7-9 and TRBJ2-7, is DTGVSQNPRHKITKRGQNVTFRCDPISEHNRLYWYRQTLGQGPEFLTYFQNEAQLEKSRLLSDRFSAERPKGSFSTLEIQRTEQGDSAMYLCASSPTVDRAYEQYFGPGTRLTVT.

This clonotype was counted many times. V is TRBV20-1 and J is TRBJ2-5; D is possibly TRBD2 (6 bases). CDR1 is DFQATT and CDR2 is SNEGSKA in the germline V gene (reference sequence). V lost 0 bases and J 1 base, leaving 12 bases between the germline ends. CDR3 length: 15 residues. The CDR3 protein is CSARDGSSGQETQYF. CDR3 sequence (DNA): TGCAGTGCTAGAGATGGCAGTAGCGGCCAAGAGACCCAGTACTTC.

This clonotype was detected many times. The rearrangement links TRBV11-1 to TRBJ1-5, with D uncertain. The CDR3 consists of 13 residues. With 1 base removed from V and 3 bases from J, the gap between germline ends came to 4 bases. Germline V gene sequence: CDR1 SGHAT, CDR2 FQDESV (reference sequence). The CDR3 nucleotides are TGTGCCAGCAGCTTAGAGGACAATCAGCCCCAGCATTTT. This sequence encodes CASSLEDNQPQHF.

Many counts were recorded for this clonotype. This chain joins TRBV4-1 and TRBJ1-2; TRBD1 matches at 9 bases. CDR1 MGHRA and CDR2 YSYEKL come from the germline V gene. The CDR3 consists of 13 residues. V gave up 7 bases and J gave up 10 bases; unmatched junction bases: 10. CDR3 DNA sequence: TGCGCCAGCACAGGGACAGGGCAGGTTGACTACACCTTC. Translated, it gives CASTGTGQVDYTF.

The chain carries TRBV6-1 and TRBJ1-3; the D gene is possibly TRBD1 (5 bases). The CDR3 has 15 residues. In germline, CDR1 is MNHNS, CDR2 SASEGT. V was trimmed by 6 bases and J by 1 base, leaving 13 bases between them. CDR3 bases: TGTGCCAGCAGAGTGGGGGTAGGGTCTGGAAACACCATATATTTT. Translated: CASRVGVGSGNTIYF.

Written as DNA, the CDR3 is TGTGCCAGCAGCCCTCGGAAGAGCACTGAAGCTTTCTTT. It specifies CASSPRKSTEAFF. The rearrangement links TRBV3-1 to TRBJ1-1; D remains unclear. The CDR3 covers 13 residues. Trimming took 4 bases from V and 4 from J, leaving 10 bases between them. CDR1 and CDR2 (germline): LGHDT, YNNKEL (reference sequence).

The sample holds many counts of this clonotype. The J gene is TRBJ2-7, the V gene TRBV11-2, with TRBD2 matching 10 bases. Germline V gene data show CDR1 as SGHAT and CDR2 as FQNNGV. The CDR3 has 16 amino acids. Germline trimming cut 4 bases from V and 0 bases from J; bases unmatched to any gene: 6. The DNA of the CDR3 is TGTGCCAGCAGCTCCCGGACTAGCGGACGCTCCTACGAGCAGTACTTC. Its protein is CASSSRTSGRSYEQYF.

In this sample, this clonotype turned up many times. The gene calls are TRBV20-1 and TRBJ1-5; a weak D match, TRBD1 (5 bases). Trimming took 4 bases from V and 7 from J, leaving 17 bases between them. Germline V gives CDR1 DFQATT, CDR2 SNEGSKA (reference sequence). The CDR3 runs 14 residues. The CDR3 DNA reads TGCAGTGCTACCCTCGACGAGGGGTACCAGCCCCAGCATTTT. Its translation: CSATLDEGYQPQHF.

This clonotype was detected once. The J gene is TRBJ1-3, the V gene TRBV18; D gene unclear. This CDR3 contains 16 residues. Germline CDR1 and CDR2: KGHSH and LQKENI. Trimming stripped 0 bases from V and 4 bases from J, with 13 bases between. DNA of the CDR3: TGTGCCAGCTCACCACCGTCGGCTACGGCGGGAAACACCATATATTTT. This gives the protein CASSPPSATAGNTIYF.

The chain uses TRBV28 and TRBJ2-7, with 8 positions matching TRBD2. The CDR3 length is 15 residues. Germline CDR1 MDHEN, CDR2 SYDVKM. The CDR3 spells CATGRGDHPSYEQYF. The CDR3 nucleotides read TGTGCGACCGGGCGGGGGGATCATCCCTCCTACGAGCAGTACTTC.

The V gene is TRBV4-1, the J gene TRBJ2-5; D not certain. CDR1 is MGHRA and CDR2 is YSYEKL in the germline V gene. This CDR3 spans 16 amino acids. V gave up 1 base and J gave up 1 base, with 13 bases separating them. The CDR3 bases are TGCGCCAGCAGCCAAGTTGGGAACTACTTCCAAGAGACCCAGTACTTC. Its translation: CASSQVGNYFQETQYF.

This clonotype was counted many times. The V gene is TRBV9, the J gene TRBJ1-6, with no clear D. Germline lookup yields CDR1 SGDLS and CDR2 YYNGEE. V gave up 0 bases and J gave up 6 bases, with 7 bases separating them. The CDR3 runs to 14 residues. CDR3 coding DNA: TGTGCCAGCAGCGTAGTGGGTGGTAATTCACCCCTCCACTTT. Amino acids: CASSVVGGNSPLHF.